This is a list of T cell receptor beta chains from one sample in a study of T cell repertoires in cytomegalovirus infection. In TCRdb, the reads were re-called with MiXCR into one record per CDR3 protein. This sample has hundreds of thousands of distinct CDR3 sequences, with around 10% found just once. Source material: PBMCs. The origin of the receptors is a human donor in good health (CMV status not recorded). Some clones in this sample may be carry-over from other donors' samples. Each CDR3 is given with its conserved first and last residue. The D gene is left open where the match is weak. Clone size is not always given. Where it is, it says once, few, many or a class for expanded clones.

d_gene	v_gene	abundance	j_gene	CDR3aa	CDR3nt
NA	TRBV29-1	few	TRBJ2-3	CSVSEATDTQYF	TGCAGCGTCTCCGAGGCGACAGATACGCAGTATTTT
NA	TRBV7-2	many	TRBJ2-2	CASSFWTDATGELFF	TGTGCCAGCAGCTTTTGGACAGACGCTACCGGGGAGCTGTTTTTT
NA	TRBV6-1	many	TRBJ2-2	CASGDSDTGELFF	TGTGCCAGCGGAGACAGCGACACCGGGGAGCTGTTTTTT
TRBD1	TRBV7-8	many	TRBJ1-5	CASSLGQGRAQPQHF	TGTGCCAGCAGCTTAGGACAGGGGAGGGCTCAGCCCCAGCATTTT
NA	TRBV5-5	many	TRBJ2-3	CASSFYGAATADTQYF	TGTGCCAGCAGCTTTTACGGGGCGGCTACGGCGGATACGCAGTATTTT
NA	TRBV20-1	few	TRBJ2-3	CSARQGTDTQYF	TGCAGTGCTAGACAGGGCACAGATACGCAGTATTTT
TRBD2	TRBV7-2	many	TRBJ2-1	CASSFTSGGMGEQFF	TGTGCCAGCAGCTTCACTAGCGGGGGGATGGGTGAGCAGTTCTTC
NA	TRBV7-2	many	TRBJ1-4	CASSSRAYNEKLFF	TGTGCCAGCTCTAGTCGCGCCTATAATGAAAAACTGTTTTTT
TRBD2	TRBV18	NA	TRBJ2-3	CASSPLPLTSSYTDTQYF	TGTGCCAGCTCACCGCTTCCCTTGACTAGCAGCTACACAGATACGCAGTATTTT
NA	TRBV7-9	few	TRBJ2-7	CASSSRSGESSSYEQYF	TGTGCCAGCAGCTCCCGGTCGGGGGAGTCGAGCTCCTACGAGCAGTACTTC
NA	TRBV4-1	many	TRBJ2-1	CASSLASGDPYNEQFF	TGCGCCAGCAGCCTAGCCTCGGGGGACCCCTACAATGAGCAGTTCTTC
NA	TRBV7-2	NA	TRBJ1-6	CANSPYATFSYNSPLHF	TGTGCCAACAGCCCCTATGCGACCTTCTCCTATAATTCACCCCTCCACTTT
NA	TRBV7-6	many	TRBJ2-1	CASSLRTGHSYNEQFF	TGTGCCAGCAGCCTCCGAACAGGCCACTCCTACAATGAGCAGTTCTTC
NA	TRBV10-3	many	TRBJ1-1	CAISGGSNTEAFF	TGTGCCATCAGTGGGGGTAGTAATACTGAAGCTTTCTTT
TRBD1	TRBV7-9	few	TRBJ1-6	CASSFPGGSSYNSPLHF	TGTGCCAGCAGCTTCCCAGGGGGGAGCTCCTATAATTCACCCCTCCACTTT
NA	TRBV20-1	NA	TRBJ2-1	CSASGSEQFF	TGCAGTGCTAGCGGGTCTGAGCAGTTCTTC
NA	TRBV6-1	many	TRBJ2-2	CASSHGGGFPGELFF	TGTGCCAGCAGTCACGGAGGGGGATTTCCAGGGGAGCTGTTTTTT
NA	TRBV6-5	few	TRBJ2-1	CASSWRKVQSNEQFF	TGTGCCAGCAGTTGGAGGAAGGTACAGTCCAATGAGCAGTTCTTC
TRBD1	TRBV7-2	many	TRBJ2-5	CASSLVTGGRETQYF	TGTGCCAGCAGCTTAGTCACAGGGGGCAGGGAGACCCAGTACTTC
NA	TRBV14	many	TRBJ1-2	CASSQHPGRGVRGYTF	TGTGCCAGCAGCCAACATCCGGGCAGGGGCGTACGGGGCTACACCTTC
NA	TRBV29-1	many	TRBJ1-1	CSVEPTVSNTEAFF	TGCAGCGTTGAGCCGACAGTTTCGAACACTGAAGCTTTCTTT
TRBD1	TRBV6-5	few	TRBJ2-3	CASRTGASTDTQYF	TGTGCCAGCAGGACAGGGGCGAGCACAGATACGCAGTATTTT
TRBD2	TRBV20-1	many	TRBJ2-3	CSASWPLAGGDGTDTQYF	TGCAGTGCTAGCTGGCCTCTAGCGGGGGGGGATGGCACAGATACGCAGTATTTT
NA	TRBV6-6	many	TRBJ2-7	CASSYSIPEQYF	TGTGCCAGCAGTTACTCTATCCCCGAGCAGTACTTC
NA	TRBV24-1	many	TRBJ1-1	CATSDGAPGDTEAFF	TGTGCCACCAGTGATGGGGCGCCGGGGGACACTGAAGCTTTCTTT
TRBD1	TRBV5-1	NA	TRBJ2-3	CASSSTGGSDTQYF	TGCGCCAGCAGTTCGACAGGGGGGAGCGATACGCAGTATTTT
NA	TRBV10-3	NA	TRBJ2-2	CAISADTSNTGELFF	TGTGCCATCAGTGCGGACACAAGCAACACCGGGGAGCTGTTTTTT
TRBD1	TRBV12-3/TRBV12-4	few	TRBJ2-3	CASSWDSHTDTQYF	TGTGCCAGCAGTTGGGACAGCCACACAGATACGCAGTATTTT
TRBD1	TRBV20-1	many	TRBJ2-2	CSARNGQALGAGELFF	TGCAGTGCTAGAAACGGACAGGCTCTTGGGGCCGGGGAGCTGTTTTTT
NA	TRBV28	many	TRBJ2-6	CASSYKGLRTGANVLTF	TGTGCCAGCAGTTACAAGGGTTTACGGACTGGGGCCAACGTCCTGACTTTC
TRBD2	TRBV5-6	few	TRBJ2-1	CASSLEAGGSYNEQFF	TGTGCCAGCAGCTTGGAGGCGGGGGGATCCTACAATGAGCAGTTCTTC
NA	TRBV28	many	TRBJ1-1	CASSLFGGSRTNTEAFF	TGTGCCAGCAGTTTATTTGGTGGCAGTCGGACGAACACTGAAGCTTTCTTT
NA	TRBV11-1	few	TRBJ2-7	CASSLAWVPPAYF	TGTGCCAGCAGCTTAGCGTGGGTCCCGCCGGCGTACTTC
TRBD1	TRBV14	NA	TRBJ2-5	CANSPRTGGLETQYF	TGTGCCAACAGCCCGCGGACAGGGGGCTTAGAGACCCAGTACTTC
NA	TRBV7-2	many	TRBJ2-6	CATNTGSPGANVLTF	TGTGCCACCAATACAGGGAGCCCTGGGGCCAACGTCCTGACTTTC
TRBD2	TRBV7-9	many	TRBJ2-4	CASSPSSGTAKNIQYF	TGTGCCAGCAGCCCCTCCAGCGGGACAGCCAAAAACATTCAGTACTTC
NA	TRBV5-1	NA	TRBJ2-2	CASSLAGLGRNTGELFF	TGCGCCAGCAGCTTGGCCGGTCTGGGAAGGAACACCGGGGAGCTGTTTTTT
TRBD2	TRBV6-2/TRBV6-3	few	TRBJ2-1	CASQVLGRGEQFF	TGTGCCAGCCAGGTACTAGGGAGGGGTGAGCAGTTCTTC
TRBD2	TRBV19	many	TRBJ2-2	CASSILAGNTGELFF	TGTGCCAGTAGTATTCTAGCGGGGAACACCGGGGAGCTGTTTTTT
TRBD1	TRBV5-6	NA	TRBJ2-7	CASSIGTDLYEQYF	TGTGCCAGCAGCATCGGGACAGACCTCTACGAGCAGTACTTC
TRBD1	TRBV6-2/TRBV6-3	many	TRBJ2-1	CASWGQGSYNSYNEQFF	TGTGCCAGCTGGGGACAGGGGAGTTACAATTCCTACAATGAGCAGTTCTTC
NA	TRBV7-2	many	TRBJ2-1	CASSTDSPKEQFF	TGTGCCAGCAGCACCGATTCCCCGAAGGAGCAGTTCTTC
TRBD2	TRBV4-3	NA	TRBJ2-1	CASSQEREGLVRQFF	TGCGCCAGCAGCCAAGAGCGCGAGGGACTAGTAAGGCAGTTCTTC
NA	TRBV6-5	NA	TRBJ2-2	CASSPRVRGTGELFF	TGTGCCAGCAGCCCCAGGGTTCGAGGCACCGGGGAGCTGTTTTTT
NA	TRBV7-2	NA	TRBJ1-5	CASSAPPGSNQPQHF	TGTGCCAGCAGCGCCCCACCGGGTAGCAATCAGCCCCAGCATTTT
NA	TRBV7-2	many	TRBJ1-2	CASSLESAYGYTF	TGTGCCAGCAGCTTAGAGTCGGCCTACGGCTACACCTTC
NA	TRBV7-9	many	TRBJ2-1	CASSLPLRSYNEQFF	TGTGCCAGCAGCTTACCGTTGAGGTCCTACAATGAGCAGTTCTTC
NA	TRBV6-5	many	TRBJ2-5	CASSYISGLFGAQETQYF	TGTGCCAGCAGTTACATTTCGGGTCTCTTCGGGGCTCAAGAGACCCAGTACTTC
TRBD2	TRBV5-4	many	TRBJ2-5	CASSPSGGGFQETQYF	TGTGCCAGCAGCCCTAGCGGGGGGGGTTTTCAAGAGACCCAGTACTTC
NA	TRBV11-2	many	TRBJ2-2	CASSLRGTSGIGELFF	TGTGCCAGCAGCTTACGCGGGACCAGCGGAATCGGGGAGCTGTTTTTT
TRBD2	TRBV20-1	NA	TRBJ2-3	CSARDFGTSGTDTQYF	TGCAGTGCTAGAGACTTTGGGACTAGCGGCACAGATACGCAGTATTTT
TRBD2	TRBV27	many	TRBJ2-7	CASGPLAGAYEQYF	TGTGCCAGCGGGCCTTTAGCGGGGGCCTACGAGCAGTACTTC
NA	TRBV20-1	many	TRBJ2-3	CSATGVDTQYF	TGCAGTGCTACGGGGGTGGATACGCAGTATTTT
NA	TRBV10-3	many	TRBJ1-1	CAISESERNTVNTEAFF	TGTGCCATCAGTGAGTCGGAACGGAACACGGTGAACACTGAAGCTTTCTTT
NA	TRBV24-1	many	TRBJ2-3	CATSDYRQERDTQYF	TGTGCCACCAGTGATTATCGACAGGAGAGGGATACGCAGTATTTT